This T cell receptor (beta chain) was identified during a study of human T cells and chemical hapten exposure. TCRdb ran MiXCR on the RACE reads and lists one entry per CDR3 protein. The sample has 150,000 to 200,000 distinct CDR3 sequences, about a fifth seen once. Time point described: patch test 1, 2 weeks after DPC sensitization. The treatment was: therapeutic diphenylcyclopropenone sensitization with weekly scalp DPC. Patients had alopecia, were aged 18 to 70, and were not pregnant. In regard to this clonotype: Germline and junction disagree at one end, which may indicate a read error.

This CDR3 comprises 16 residues. The germline gives CDR1 LGHDT, CDR2 YNNKEL (reference sequence). The sequence came from a woman aged 50 to 60 with alopecia areata. Some clones in this sample may be carry-over from other donors' samples. This chain links TRBV3-1 with TRBJ1-1, with D possibly being TRBD1 (5 bases). The sequencing here drew on whole blood, taken in connection with sensitization to the hapten diphenylcyclopropenone (DPC). CDR3 sequence: CASSQDATGATTEAFF. For the CDR3, the DNA is TGTGCCAGCAGCCAAGATGCCACAGGCGCCACTACTGAGGCTTTCTTT.